The clone carrying this TCR beta chain was found a few times. Its antigen is not identified. This entry belongs to a study of T cells after yellow fever vaccination. Study-level findings and limits: It was the secondary response that reached its peak faster, day 5 versus 15, but it was weaker.

CDR1 DFQATT and CDR2 SNEGSKA come from the germline V gene (reference sequence). The CDR3 has 14 amino acids. V was trimmed by 6 bases and J by 1 base, leaving 13 bases between them. TCR cDNA was made by 5'RACE template switching, adding a universal primer site and UMIs. TCRdb used MiXCR to reprocess the 5' RACE reads, holding one entry per CDR3 protein. The table records around 400,000 distinct CDR3 sequences, more than 9% of them present only once. The TCR originated in a man younger than 35 who received the YFV17D yellow fever vaccine. This chain connects TRBV20-1 to TRBJ1-5; D may be TRBD1 (5 bases). Sample: PBMCs, taken on the day of the first yellow fever vaccination. The CDR3 spells CSATWGFSNQPQHF. The CDR3 nucleotides are TGCAGTGCAACCTGGGGGTTCAGCAATCAGCCCCAGCATTTT.